Shown below are 10 T cell receptor beta chains from a single sample sequenced in a study of cytomegalovirus exposure and HLA in healthy donors. Primers: 60 Vbeta forward and 13 Jbeta reverse. The data were produced by immunoSEQ multiplex PCR, yet TCRdb's version contains in-frame clones alone and is incomplete. The sample's table shows about 200,000 clones. Sequenced: PBMCs. These receptor sequences come from a man aged 30-40 years in good health and CMV-seronegative.

Comment on this clone: Other nucleotide sequences in the sample specify the same CDR3. J is TRBJ2-7 and V is TRBV28; D is unclear. The germline V gene encodes CDR1 MDHEN and CDR2 SYDVKM. The CDR3 sequence is 11 residues long. V gave up 4 bases and J gave up 7 bases, with 8 bases separating them. The CDR3 spells CASSSPREQYF. CDR3 in DNA: TGTGCCAGCAGTTCCCCCCGGGAGCAGTACTTC.

The CDR3: CASQIPGSSPLHF. As DNA, the CDR3 is TGTGCCAGCCAAATACCAGGGTCCTCACCCCTCCACTTT. This chain joins TRBV19 and TRBJ1-6; tentative D call: TRBD1 (5 bases). The CDR3 runs 13 residues. The germline CDR1 and CDR2 sequences are LNHDA and SQIVND (reference sequence). V was pared by 9 bases and J by 10 bases, with 16 bases between.

The J gene is TRBJ2-3, the V gene TRBV30; 10 bases fit TRBD2. Germline assignment: CDR1 GTSNPN and CDR2 SVGIG (reference sequence). V shed 4 bases, J shed 1 base, and the junction held 8 bases outside the gene matches. The CDR3 contains 16 residues. The CDR3 here is CAWTPSGTSGTDTQYF. The CDR3 DNA sequence: TGTGCCTGGACCCCTTCCGGGACTAGCGGCACAGATACGCAGTATTTT. Looking up the rest from reference TRBV30 and TRBJ2-3 gives the full variable domain: SQTIHQWPATLVQPVGSPLSLECTVEGTSNPNLYWYRQAAGRGLQLLFYSVGIGQISSEVPQNLSASRPQDRQFILSSKKLLLSDSGFYLCAWTPSGTSGTDTQYFGPGTRLTVL.

The chain carries TRBV6-5 and TRBJ2-5, with 7 bases that match TRBD2. Germline V lookup: CDR1 MNHEY, CDR2 SVGAGI. V lost 0 bases, J lost 5 bases, and 9 bases stayed unmatched. The CDR3 has 16 amino acids. CDR3 bases: TGTGCCAGCAGTTACTCAGCCAGCGGGGTAATCGAGACCCAGTACTTC. This sequence encodes CASSYSASGVIETQYF.

V gene TRBV11-3 combines with J gene TRBJ2-1, with 9 bases lining up with TRBD2. The V gene's germline CDR1 is SGHNT and CDR2 YENEEA. J was trimmed by 5 bases and V by 5 bases; bases with no gene match: 7. The CDR3 loop spans 15 amino acids. This CDR3 is CASSPGLAPNNEQFF. The CDR3 nucleotides read TGTGCCAGCAGCCCGGGACTAGCCCCGAACAATGAGCAGTTCTTC.

The V call is TRBV11-3, the J call TRBJ1-6; 8 bases map to TRBD1. The length of the CDR3 is 14 residues. Germline V CDR1 and CDR2: SGHNT, YENEEA. Trimming at V came to 5 bases and at J to 12 bases, leaving 9 bases not matched to a gene. For the CDR3, the DNA is TGTGCCAGCAGCGCTGGACAGGGTGTGTTACCCCTCCACTTT. The encoded protein is CASSAGQGVLPLHF.

This chain connects TRBV19 to TRBJ1-3; perhaps TRBD1 as D (5 bases). The V end was cut by 2 bases, the J end by 0 bases, with 8 bases between. This CDR3 spans 15 amino acids. Germline lookup yields CDR1 LNHDA and CDR2 SQIVND (reference sequence). This CDR3 reads CASSIQGTSGNTIYF. In DNA, the CDR3 is TGTGCCAGTAGTATACAGGGTACCTCTGGAAACACCATATATTTT.

The chain uses TRBV18 and TRBJ1-5; 9 bases are a match to TRBD1. The CDR3 runs to 17 residues. The germline gives CDR1 KGHSH, CDR2 LQKENI. V was clipped by 1 base and J by 3 bases; unmatched bases: 7. CDR3 region: CASSPLPGTGNNQPQHF. The DNA of the CDR3 is TGTGCCAGCTCACCACTCCCCGGGACAGGGAACAATCAGCCCCAGCATTTT.

The V call is TRBV11-3, the J call TRBJ2-1; D possibly corresponds to TRBD2 (6 bases). Germline loops: CDR1 SGHNT, CDR2 YENEEA. Trimming removed 3 bases from V and 6 bases from J, with 18 bases in between. This CDR3 has 16 amino acids. The CDR3 coding sequence is TGTGCCAGCAGCTTTCGGGACTCCCCACCAGGCAATGAGCAGTTCTTC. It is translated as CASSFRDSPPGNEQFF. Supplemented by reference TRBV11-3 and TRBJ2-1, the full variable domain reads EAGVVQSPRYKIIEKKQPVAFWCNPISGHNTLYWYLQNLGQGPELLIRYENEEAVDDSQLPKDRFSAERLKGVDSTLKIQPAELGDSAVYLCASSFRDSPPGNEQFFGPGTRLTVL.

The rearrangement uses TRBV18 and TRBJ1-5; 10 nucleotides align to TRBD1. Germline CDR1 KGHSH, CDR2 LQKENI. The CDR3 runs 17 residues. V shed 0 bases, J shed 2 bases, and the junction held 4 bases outside the gene matches. The CDR3 bases are TGTGCCAGCTCACCACCATCTGGGACAGGGGGCAATCAGCCCCAGCATTTT. As protein: CASSPPSGTGGNQPQHF.